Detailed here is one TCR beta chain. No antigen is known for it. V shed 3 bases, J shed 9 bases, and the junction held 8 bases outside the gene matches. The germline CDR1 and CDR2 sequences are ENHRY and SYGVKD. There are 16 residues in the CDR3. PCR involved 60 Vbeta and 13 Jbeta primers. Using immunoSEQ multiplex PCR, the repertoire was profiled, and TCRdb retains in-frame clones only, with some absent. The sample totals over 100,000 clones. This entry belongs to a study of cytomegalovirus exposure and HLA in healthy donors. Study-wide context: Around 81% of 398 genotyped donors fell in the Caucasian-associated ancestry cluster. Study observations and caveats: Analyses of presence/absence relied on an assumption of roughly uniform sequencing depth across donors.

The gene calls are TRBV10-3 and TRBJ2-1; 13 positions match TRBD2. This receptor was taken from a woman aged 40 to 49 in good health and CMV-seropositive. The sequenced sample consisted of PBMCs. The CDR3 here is CAISEGLAGEQGEQFF. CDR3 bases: TGTGCCATCAGTGAAGGACTAGCGGGGGAACAAGGTGAGCAGTTCTTC.